At least ten counts were recorded for the clone carrying this T cell receptor beta chain. Its antigen is unknown. Amplified TCR beta CDR3 regions came from RNA transcripts. Using the HTBI primer set, a first-round RT-PCR was run on the TCR CDR3. TCRdb independently ran MiXCR on the multiplex PCR reads; one entry per CDR3 protein. Of about 380,000 distinct CDR3 sequences listed, roughly 18% are singletons. The sample belongs to a study of T cells in Graves' hyperthyroidism and ophthalmopathy. Study-level findings and limits: The model identified upcoming ophthalmopathy a median 6.5 months ahead of onset.

Clinical symptoms, serum thyroxine and TRAb, thyroid ultrasound and orbital computed tomography together formed the diagnostic basis. V lost 5 bases and J lost 5, with 27 bases in between. This CDR3 region has 18 residues. Sequencing input: blood. The rearrangement joins TRBV12-3 or TRBV12-4 to TRBJ2-5; a weak D match, TRBD2 (7 bases). This receptor was taken from a man aged 18 to 35 with Graves' ophthalmopathy. CDR3 region: CASSPLRGGRGIRETQYF. Written as DNA, the CDR3 is TGTGCCAGCAGTCCCTTGAGGGGGGGCCGAGGGATAAGGGAGACCCAGTACTTC.